The 22 T cell receptor beta chains listed next were all sequenced from one sample in a study of OX40 agonist ivuxolimab in advanced cancers. Profiled with immunoSEQ multiplex PCR; TCRdb holds only in-frame clones, not every one. Of roughly 80,000 clones in the sample, roughly 90% were seen once. The sample was CD4+ or CD8+ T cells sorted from blood, taken in a trial of the OX40 agonist ivuxolimab. These receptors originate from an adult with an advanced solid tumor such as melanoma, head and neck, liver or kidney cancer.

The V and J genes are TRBV18 and TRBJ2-5; weak D call: TRBD2 (6 bases). The germline V and J ends were trimmed by 1 base and 2 bases, with 11 bases remaining between them. The CDR3 has 15 residues. Germline CDR1 KGHSH, CDR2 LQKENI. The CDR3, as DNA: TGTGCCAGCTCACCACGATCGGGAGTTCAAGAGACCCAGTACTTC. It encodes CASSPRSGVQETQYF.

The chain combines TRBV10-3 with TRBJ2-7; TRBD2 might be the D (6 bases). V lost 5 bases and J lost 1, with 9 bases in between. Germline V gene data show CDR1 as ENHRY and CDR2 as SYGVKD. CDR3 length: 13 amino acids. For the CDR3, the DNA is TGTGCCATCAGTCTCCGGGAGTCCTACGAGCAGTACTTC. This translates into CAISLRESYEQYF.

This clone was observed a handful of times. The rearrangement links TRBV15 to TRBJ2-1, with TRBD2 matching over 14 bases. CDR1 is LNHNV and CDR2 is YYDKDF in the germline V gene (reference sequence). The CDR3 spans 20 residues. Trimming cost V 2 bases and J 0 bases; bases outside gene matches: 9. The CDR3 nucleotides read TGTGCCACCAGCAGACCACAGGGACTAGCGGGAGCTAGCTCCTACAATGAGCAGTTCTTC. Encoded protein: CATSRPQGLAGASSYNEQFF.

Only one count was recorded for this clone. This chain joins TRBV19 and TRBJ2-7; D unresolved. Trimming took off 2 bases at V and 4 bases at J, with 12 bases between the two ends. Per germline, CDR1 LNHDA and CDR2 SQIVND (reference sequence). CDR3 length equals 14 residues. For the CDR3, the DNA is TGTGCCAGTAGTATACGGGCAGGAATTTACGAGCAGTACTTC. Its protein is CASSIRAGIYEQYF.

V and J are TRBV4-3 and TRBJ2-1, with D unresolved. The CDR3 contains 13 residues. Germline CDR1 LGHNA, CDR2 YSLEER. V was clipped by 0 bases and J by 10 bases, with 10 bases between them. The CDR3 is CASSQDLATEQFF. In DNA, the CDR3 is TGCGCCAGCAGCCAAGATTTGGCAACCGAGCAGTTCTTC.

The chain recombines TRBV7-9 with TRBJ2-3; TRBD1 matches 8 bases. The germline V gene has CDR1 SEHNR and CDR2 FQNEAQ (reference sequence). V shed 8 bases, J shed 0 bases, and the junction held 1 base outside the gene matches. This CDR3 spans 13 amino acids. Here the CDR3 reads CASGTGSTDTQYF. For the CDR3, the DNA is TGTGCCAGCGGGACAGGAAGCACAGATACGCAGTATTTT. Using reference TRBV7-9 and TRBJ2-3 for the parts outside the CDR3, the full variable domain is DTGVSQNPRHKITKRGQNVTFRCDPISEHNRLYWYRQTLGQGPEFLTYFQNEAQLEKSRLLSDRFSAERPKGSFSTLEIQRTEQGDSAMYLCASGTGSTDTQYFGPGTRLTVL.

V usage is TRBV2 and J usage is TRBJ1-2, with TRBD1 matching over 7 bases. The length of the CDR3 is 13 residues. V shed 8 bases, J shed 7 bases, and the junction held 10 bases outside the gene matches. Germline assignment: CDR1 SNHLY and CDR2 FYNNEI. CDR3 bases: TGTGCCAGCGCTGGACAGGTCCCGTCTGGCTACACCTTC. It encodes CASAGQVPSGYTF.

The CDR3 protein is CSVLRASMNTEAFF. The CDR3 coding sequence is TGCAGCGTTCTCCGGGCCTCTATGAACACTGAAGCTTTCTTT. This sequence joins TRBV29-1 and TRBJ1-1; D is unresolved. V was trimmed by 5 bases and J by 0 bases, leaving 13 bases between them. The CDR3 covers 14 residues. Germline V CDR1 and CDR2: SQVTM, ANQGSEA.

The chain recombines TRBV18 with TRBJ1-3, with 8 bases fitting TRBD1. The V and J ends lost 3 bases and 0 bases, in that order; junction bases with no gene match: 10. This CDR3 is 18 amino acids long. Germline lookup yields CDR1 KGHSH and CDR2 LQKENI. This CDR3 reads CASSPRGTGPISGNTIYF. The CDR3 DNA reads TGTGCCAGCTCACCCAGAGGGACAGGACCTATCTCTGGAAACACCATATATTTT. The entire variable domain, with the rest obtained from reference TRBV18 and TRBJ1-3, is as follows: NAGVMQNPRHLVRRRGQEARLRCSPMKGHSHVYWYRQLPEEGLKFMVYLQKENIIDESGMPKERFSAEFPKEGPSILRIQQVVRGDSAAYFCASSPRGTGPISGNTIYFGEGSWLTVV.

CDR3 loop: CASSLSAGAGTGELFF. The CDR3 DNA reads as TGTGCCAGCAGCTTGTCCGCAGGGGCTGGCACCGGGGAGCTGTTTTTT. The chain is built from TRBV5-4 and TRBJ2-2, with a weak D call TRBD1 (6 bases). Germline V gene data show CDR1 as SGHNT and CDR2 as YYREEE (reference sequence). The CDR3 covers 16 residues. V dropped 1 base and J dropped 4 bases, with 14 bases sitting between them.

The rearrangement joins TRBV28 to TRBJ1-1, with 7 bases lining up with TRBD1. The V gene end was trimmed by 7 bases and the J gene end by 1 base; junction bases not matched to a gene: 3. The CDR3 runs 13 residues. CDR1 MDHEN and CDR2 SYDVKM come from the germline V gene. The CDR3 is CASIGQANTEAFF. For the CDR3, the DNA is TGTGCCAGCATAGGACAGGCGAACACTGAAGCTTTCTTT.

The gene calls are TRBV5-6 and TRBJ1-6; D is unclear. V dropped 5 bases and J dropped 4 bases, with 13 bases sitting between them. CDR1 is SGHDT, CDR2 YYEEEE, per germline. This CDR3 has 15 amino acids. CDR3 sequence: CASRQTQVYNSPLHF. The CDR3 bases are TGTGCCAGCAGGCAAACCCAGGTTTATAATTCACCCCTCCACTTT.

In its sample, this clone was seen a few times. The V gene is TRBV29-1, the J gene TRBJ1-2; possible D gene TRBD1, 6 bases. The V and J ends lost 5 bases and 4 bases respectively, with 8 bases between them. The CDR3 consists of 11 residues. Germline V gene sequence: CDR1 SQVTM, CDR2 ANQGSEA. For the CDR3, the DNA is TGCAGCGTTATGACAGGCTATGGCTACACCTTC. Protein: CSVMTGYGYTF.

The V call is TRBV6-5, the J call TRBJ1-2; possibly TRBD1 for D (5 bases). The CDR3 extends over 13 amino acids. CDR1 is MNHEY and CDR2 is SVGAGI in the germline V gene. The ends were cut back, 6 bases at V and 4 bases at J, with 12 bases in the middle. The CDR3 protein is CASRPGTVYGYTF. DNA for the CDR3: TGTGCCAGCAGGCCCGGGACGGTCTATGGCTACACCTTC.

This sequence joins TRBV11-1 and TRBJ1-1; no reliable D call. Germline V gives CDR1 SGHAT, CDR2 FQDESV (reference sequence). Trimming took 1 base from V and 0 from J, leaving 9 bases between them. The CDR3 covers 15 residues. CDR3 nucleotide sequence: TGTGCCAGCAGCTTAGGGTCACTGTTGAACACTGAAGCTTTCTTT. This translates into CASSLGSLLNTEAFF.

This chain uses TRBV6-1 with TRBJ2-5, with a tentative D call TRBD1 (7 bases). The CDR3 is 14 residues long. V dropped 7 bases and J dropped 1 base, with 13 bases sitting between them. The V gene's germline CDR1 is MNHNS and CDR2 SASEGT. In DNA, the CDR3 is TGTGCCAGCAACGGAGGGACAGCCCAAGAGACCCAGTACTTC. It specifies CASNGGTAQETQYF.

This chain links TRBV19 with TRBJ1-2; TRBD1 agrees at 10 bases. This CDR3 region has 15 residues. V lost 4 bases to trimming and J lost 0 bases; unmatched junction nucleotides: 2. Germline V CDR1 and CDR2: LNHDA, SQIVND (reference sequence). The CDR3 protein is CASSTGTGANYGYTF. CDR3 sequence (DNA): TGTGCCAGTAGTACAGGGACAGGGGCTAACTATGGCTACACCTTC.

The rearrangement links TRBV19 to TRBJ1-1, with a possible D match to TRBD1 (6 bases). This CDR3 has 14 amino acids. Germline V gives CDR1 LNHDA, CDR2 SQIVND (reference sequence). V dropped 6 bases and J dropped 0 bases, with 11 bases sitting between them. The CDR3 loop reads CASRRDNLNTEAFF. For the CDR3, the DNA is TGTGCCAGTAGGCGGGACAACCTGAACACTGAAGCTTTCTTT.

This clone was counted a few times. This chain joins TRBV4-1 and TRBJ1-5; no firm D call. The germline V and J ends were trimmed by 7 bases and 3 bases, with 16 bases remaining between them. The V gene's germline CDR1 is MGHRA and CDR2 YSYEKL. The CDR3 is made up of 15 amino acids. CDR3 bases: TGCGCCAGCAAGGGCCACCGAGATTCCAATCAGCCCCAGCATTTT. It codes for CASKGHRDSNQPQHF.

The V gene is TRBV28, the J gene TRBJ1-2; D not certain. The CDR3 is 14 residues long. Germline V CDR1 and CDR2: MDHEN, SYDVKM. The ends were cut back, 6 bases at V and 8 bases at J, with 19 bases in the middle. The CDR3 DNA reads TGTGCCAGCAGCGGGGTAATTAGGGATCGAGGCTACACCTTC. Translation gives CASSGVIRDRGYTF.

The chain has TRBV5-1 and TRBJ2-5; tentative D call: TRBD1 (6 bases). Trimming pared 1 base from V and 5 bases from J, leaving 12 bases between. Germline CDR1 SGHRS, CDR2 YFSETQ. The CDR3 sequence is 14 residues long. CDR3 amino acids: CASSLLTGSETQYF. Here the CDR3 DNA reads TGCGCCAGCAGCTTGTTAACAGGGTCGGAGACCCAGTACTTC.

In DNA, the CDR3 is TGTGCCAGCAGCTTTGGGCAGGGGCACACAGATACGCAGTATTTT. Amino acid sequence: CASSFGQGHTDTQYF. The chain employs TRBV7-2 and TRBJ2-3; tentative D call: TRBD1 (6 bases). The CDR3 runs to 15 residues. Germline V gives CDR1 SGHTA, CDR2 FQGNSA. V lost 3 bases and J 2 bases, leaving 12 bases between the germline ends. Based on the CDR3 plus reference TRBV7-2 and TRBJ2-3, the full variable domain is GAGVSQSPSNKVTEKGKDVELRCDPISGHTALYWYRQSLGQGLEFLIYFQGNSAPDKSGLPSDRFSAERTGGSVSTLTIQRTQQEDSAVYLCASSFGQGHTDTQYFGPGTRLTVL.